The 18 T cell receptor beta chains reported below all come from one sample, sequenced in a study of human T cells and chemical hapten exposure. TCRdb reprocessed the RACE reads via MiXCR and lists one record per CDR3 protein. Among approximately 90,000 distinct CDR3 sequences, 9.5% to 15% were seen once, and the ten largest hold 2% to 2.5%. Time point given: patch test 1, 2 weeks after DPC sensitization. Treatment specified: therapeutic diphenylcyclopropenone sensitization with weekly scalp DPC. The specimen was whole blood, collected in connection with sensitization to the hapten diphenylcyclopropenone (DPC). Source of these receptors: a woman aged 40 to 50 with alopecia areata. Some clones in this sample may be carry-over from other donors' samples.

This sequence joins TRBV11-2 and TRBJ2-1, with no clear D. The V end was cut by 4 bases, the J end by 3 bases, with 7 bases between. The CDR3 totals 13 residues. Germline values: CDR1 SGHAT, CDR2 FQNNGV. In DNA, the CDR3 is TGTGCCAGCAGCTACCTTGACTACAATGAGCAGTTCTTC. Its translation is CASSYLDYNEQFF.

This clonotype has ten or more counts. The J gene is TRBJ1-1, the V gene TRBV5-1; D gene ambiguous. Germline CDR1 is SGHRS and CDR2 is YFSETQ. V lost 3 bases and J lost 1, with 10 bases in between. The CDR3 is 14 residues long. For the CDR3, the DNA is TGCGCCAGCAGCTGGATAGACGGGAACACTGAAGCTTTCTTT. This codes for CASSWIDGNTEAFF.

At least ten counts were recorded for this clonotype. V and J are TRBV4-1 and TRBJ2-7; 8 nucleotides line up with TRBD1. CDR3 size: 16 residues. Unmatched junction bases numbered 12, after V lost 3 bases and J lost 5 bases. The germline CDR1 and CDR2 sequences are MGHRA and YSYEKL. The CDR3 loop reads CASSHRTGSIRDEQYF. The CDR3 coding sequence is TGCGCCAGCAGCCACCGGACAGGGAGTATTAGAGACGAGCAGTACTTC.

In its sample, this clonotype was seen a few times. The chain combines TRBV7-3 with TRBJ1-1; D perhaps matches TRBD1 (5 bases). V lost 2 bases to trimming and J lost 6 bases, with 13 bases between them. The CDR3 sequence is 14 residues long. Germline V CDR1 and CDR2: SGHTA, FQGTGA. In DNA, the CDR3 is TGTGCCAGCAGCTTATCTCCGGGGCATCCTGAAGCTTTCTTT. This translates into CASSLSPGHPEAFF.

CDR3 region: CASSRTMGDNEAFF. CDR3 nucleotide sequence: TGTGCCAGCTCACGGACCATGGGGGACAATGAAGCTTTCTTT. This chain connects TRBV18 to TRBJ1-1; D is perhaps TRBD1 (6 bases). The germline CDR1 and CDR2 sequences are KGHSH and LQKENI. V dropped 4 bases and J dropped 7 bases, with 16 bases sitting between them. The CDR3 loop spans 14 amino acids.

This rearrangement joins TRBV30 to TRBJ2-5; D not resolved. V lost 1 base and J lost 1, with 13 bases in between. The CDR3 runs 15 residues. Germline V gives CDR1 GTSNPN, CDR2 SVGIG (reference sequence). The CDR3 here is CAWSAKPAGQETQYF. The CDR3 DNA reads as TGTGCCTGGAGTGCAAAGCCTGCAGGCCAAGAGACCCAGTACTTC.

The J gene is TRBJ1-1, the V gene TRBV15; TRBD1 matches 12 bases. This CDR3 contains 17 residues. Germline-derived CDR1 and CDR2 are LNHNV and YYDKDF (reference sequence). Trimming cost V 3 bases and J 1 base; bases outside gene matches: 6. CDR3: CATSRGGTGGSNTEAFF. CDR3 sequence (DNA): TGTGCCACCAGCAGGGGAGGGACAGGGGGCTCGAACACTGAAGCTTTCTTT. The full variable domain, with the rest looked up from reference TRBV15 and TRBJ1-1, is DAMVIQNPRYQVTQFGKPVTLSCSQTLNHNVMYWYQQKSSQAPKLLFHYYDKDFNNEADTPDNFQSRRPNTSFCFLDIRSPGLGDTAMYLCATSRGGTGGSNTEAFFGQGTRLTVV.

The count of this clonotype is one. The rearrangement links TRBV7-3 to TRBJ1-1, with a tentative D call TRBD1 (5 bases). Germline-derived CDR1 and CDR2 are SGHTA and FQGTGA. The CDR3 spans 15 residues. The ends were cut back, 2 bases at V and 5 bases at J, with 15 bases in the middle. DNA of the CDR3: TGTGCCAGCAGCTTAGCGTACGGGGGTAAGACTGAAGCTTTCTTT. It codes for CASSLAYGGKTEAFF.

The J gene is TRBJ2-7, the V gene TRBV3-1; the match to TRBD1 covers 9 bases. CDR1 is LGHDT and CDR2 is YNNKEL in the germline V gene (reference sequence). J was trimmed by 4 bases and V by 5 bases; bases with no gene match: 6. The CDR3 contains 14 residues. CDR3 sequence: CASSTWTGEYEQYF. CDR3 sequence (DNA): TGTGCCAGCAGCACCTGGACAGGGGAATACGAGCAGTACTTC.

This clonotype appeared many times. J is TRBJ2-1 and V is TRBV29-1; the D is unclear. Germline CDR1 is SQVTM and CDR2 is ANQGSEA. This CDR3 is built from 10 residues. The V end lost 5 bases, the J end lost 15 bases, and 14 bases lay between the germline ends. The CDR3 DNA is TGCAGCGTTCGTCAGGTGGTGGCGTTCTTC. Translating it yields CSVRQVVAFF.

The chain joins TRBV2 to TRBJ2-3, with 8 bases aligning to TRBD1. Germline V gene data show CDR1 as SNHLY and CDR2 as FYNNEI. The CDR3 is made up of 15 amino acids. The V and J ends lost 6 bases and 6 bases, in that order; junction bases with no gene match: 11. In DNA form, the CDR3 reads TGTGCCAGCAGCCTCCCATTTGACAGGGGCGATACGCAGTATTTT. This sequence encodes CASSLPFDRGDTQYF.

In this sample, this clonotype turned up a few times. V is TRBV28 and J is TRBJ1-2, with D unresolved. The CDR3 totals 11 residues. V shed 7 bases and J shed 4 bases, with 7 bases lying between them. The V gene's germline CDR1 is MDHEN and CDR2 SYDVKM. CDR3 in amino acids: CASKGIYGYTF. CDR3 nucleotides: TGTGCCAGCAAGGGAATCTATGGCTACACCTTC.

This clonotype was detected ten times or more. The rearrangement links TRBV7-6 to TRBJ2-3; a possible D gene is TRBD2 (6 bases). CDR1 and CDR2 (germline): SGHVS, FNYEAQ. V lost 2 bases to trimming and J lost 4 bases, with 10 bases between them. The CDR3 sequence is 14 residues long. The CDR3 sequence: CASSLILAPDTQYF. For the CDR3, the DNA is TGTGCCAGCAGCTTAATACTAGCTCCAGATACGCAGTATTTT.

This clonotype came up many times. The gene calls are TRBV7-6 and TRBJ1-6; D not certain. In germline, CDR1 is SGHVS, CDR2 FNYEAQ. The CDR3 spans 16 residues. Between the trimmed V and J ends, which lost 1 base and 7 bases, there was a span of 14 bases. The CDR3 sequence: CASSLGSAAQNSPLHF. In DNA, the CDR3 is TGTGCCAGCAGCTTAGGATCGGCGGCACAGAATTCACCCCTCCACTTT.

This rearrangement joins TRBV6-2 or TRBV6-3 to TRBJ1-1; D gene unclear. Trimming shortened V by 4 bases and J by 1 base, and 7 bases separated the two germline ends. The CDR3 is 13 residues long. CDR1 is MNHEY and CDR2 is SVGEGT in the germline V gene. This CDR3 reads CASSSVKNTEAFF. The CDR3 DNA reads as TGTGCCAGCAGTTCCGTTAAGAACACTGAAGCTTTCTTT.

This clonotype was recorded a few times. CDR3 nucleotide sequence: TGTGCCAGCAGCCCCGGTGGCGGGAGGGCCGAAGGTGAACAGTTCTTC. Translating gives CASSPGGGRAEGEQFF. The chain couples TRBV7-9 to TRBJ2-1, with TRBD2 matching 9 bases. V dropped 5 bases and J dropped 13; count of bases not matched to a gene: 18. The CDR3 length is 16 residues. CDR1 is SEHNR and CDR2 is FQNEAQ in the germline V gene (reference sequence). Drawing the rest from reference TRBV7-9 and TRBJ2-1, the complete variable domain is DTGVSQNPRHKITKRGQNVTFRCDPISEHNRLYWYRQTLGQGPEFLTYFQNEAQLEKSRLLSDRFSAERPKGSFSTLEIQRTEQGDSAMYLCASSPGGGRAEGEQFFGPGTRLTVL.

In its sample, this clonotype was seen a few times. The chain uses TRBV7-9 and TRBJ2-3, with unresolved D. Looked up from germline, CDR1 is SEHNR and CDR2 is FQNEAQ (reference sequence). The V end lost 5 bases, the J end lost 6 bases, and 18 bases lay between the germline ends. This CDR3 has 15 amino acids. CDR3 nucleotides: TGTGCCAGCAGCCCCACTCCCTCCGTCGAGGATACGCAGTATTTT. Protein product: CASSPTPSVEDTQYF.

This clonotype was recorded a few times. V and J are TRBV28 and TRBJ2-1; 7 bases are a match to TRBD1. V was pared by 6 bases and J by 15 bases, with 11 bases of the junction left unmatched. The CDR3 extends over 12 amino acids. Germline V gene lookup returns CDR1 MDHEN and CDR2 SYDVKM. CDR3 nucleotide sequence: TGTGCCAGCAGAGGGGACAGTGATAAGAGGTTCTTC. Translated, it gives CASRGDSDKRFF. Combining the CDR3 with reference TRBV28 and TRBJ2-1 gives the whole variable domain DVKVTQSSRYLVKRTGEKVFLECVQDMDHENMFWYRQDPGLGLRLIYFSYDVKMKEKGDIPEGYSVSREKKERFSLILESASTNQTSMYLCASRGDSDKRFFGPGTRLTVL.